This T cell receptor beta chain was identified during a study of Graves' ophthalmopathy and Graves' hyperthyroidism (dated by TCRdb to the late 2010s). A note on the overall study: Peripheral blood was collected at initial diagnosis, prior to any treatment. To explore V-J signatures that distinguish ophthalmopathy from hyperthyroidism, a discovery set of more than 90 patients was enrolled, made up of 40 to 45 with ophthalmopathy and fewer than 60 with stable hyperthyroidism. In total, 135 blood samples were TCR-sequenced: fewer than 50 ophthalmopathy, 80 or so hyperthyroidism and some 17 hyperthyroidism-to-ophthalmopathy patients. Once sampling was done, hyperthyroidism patients were given methimazole at a starting dose of 30 mg daily, while ophthalmopathy patients were given high-dose intravenous methylprednisolone. The study used signatures of the TCR beta repertoire to tell Graves' ophthalmopathy apart from Graves' hyperthyroidism and to predict which patients would progress to ophthalmopathy. T-cell repertoires of thyroid tissue and blood were compared in 5 or 6 hyperthyroidism patients. The 100 or so discovery patients were randomly split 7:3 into training and test sets. An independent validation cohort comprised 18 hyperthyroidism patients and over 15 patients who later progressed from hyperthyroidism to ophthalmopathy. The investigation overall reported the following: Sample size was not statistically predetermined, and group allocation was not concealed from the investigators. In validation, the model predicted ophthalmopathy progression with about 70% sensitivity and 72% to 80% specificity; some twelve predicted patients were CT-confirmed with GO in a median of 6.5 months. Among expanded thyroid clonotypes with frequency above 0.001, most also showed up in blood, which suggests that blood repertoires may reflect the thyroid immune response. In cross-validation, the 13-signature model distinguished ophthalmopathy from stable hyperthyroidism with around 90% sensitivity and approximately 81% specificity, while in the test set the corresponding values were approximately 79% and 70%.

Ophthalmopathy patients had moderately to severely active disease, Clinical Activity Score of at least 3, NOSPECS grade of at least 4, and disease duration under 3 months. Patients with other autoimmune diseases, uncontrolled infections, pregnancy or lactation were excluded from the study. Clinical symptoms, serum thyroxine, TRAb, thyroid ultrasound and orbital computed tomography formed the basis of the diagnosis. PBMCs were isolated from approximately 10 ml of fresh peripheral blood by Ficoll-Paque density gradient centrifugation. Trizol reagent was used to extract the total RNA, and its quality was then checked on an Agilent 2100 Bioanalyzer. TCR beta CDR3 regions were amplified from RNA transcripts for repertoire sequencing. The first round of RT-PCR was done with HTBI primers and the Qiagen OneStep RT-PCR kit, and was followed by a second round of multiplex PCR, then size selection and purification. Sequencing of the libraries was carried out on an Illumina HiSeq2000 in paired-end mode with 100 bp reads. In the authors' own workflow: SOAPnuke was used to process the reads, throwing out any read that had adapters, had uncalled bases, had a mean Phred below 15, or lacked an exact constant-primer or identifier match. High-quality paired reads were merged with COPE v1.2.5. Unique nucleotide sequences were defined as clonotypes and aligned to IMGT TRB V, D and J references using MiTCR v1.1. The analysis was limited to V-J combinations with a frequency above 0.0001, which together covered 99.2% of the repertoires. For each V-J combination, a TCR clonal expansion and chaos score was defined as the ratio of F50 clonal expansion to chaos observed in the TCRdist matrix. Welch's t-statistics and random forest were used to narrow the features down to more than 10 V-J combinations, which were then fed into a naive Bayes classifier. The Morisita-Horn index was used to measure how similar the thyroid and blood repertoires were. Using fastp trimming at Q25 and MiXCR clonotype assembly, TCRdb reanalyzed the public sequencing data and kept in-frame beta chains. Every entry covers one CDR3 protein and lists the most common genes and DNA from its rows. Here the V and J calls rest on TCRdb's processing, not on the authors' analysis. The sample profile shows 210,000 or so distinct CDR3 sequences; roughly 27% of them were found once. The ten largest account for approximately 9.6% of the sample.

This clonotype was recorded at least ten times. The antigen it binds to is not known. No base quality values were provided; no much bigger clone lies one nucleotide off. The germline V gene encodes CDR1 ENHRY and CDR2 SYGVKD. Counted from cysteine to phenylalanine, this CDR3 has 14 amino acids. The retained sequence is limited to the CDR3, 42 bases, with the frame set at the first base. Clipping removes 5 bases from V and 9 bases from J, with 5 as the unmatched junction base count. The V and J segments used are TRBV10-3 and TRBJ2-1, with 12 bases matching TRBD2. The specimen sequenced was peripheral blood. The origin of this receptor is a man aged 45-60 years with Graves' ophthalmopathy. Donor details come from another sample of the same person, matched by shared clones. The CDR3 here reads CAISSSGRAGEQFF. The DNA reads as follows: TGTGCCATCAGTTCTAGCGGGAGGGCCGGTGAGCAGTTCTTC.